This TCR beta chain is drawn from a study of T cell clonotyping in hematopoietic cell transplantation. Study-wide findings and caveats: After transplant, recipient diversity fell while pathologically expanded clonotypes grew through day 180. Cells were unsorted, so CD4 and CD8 contributions were not separated. Broader posttransplant TCR repertoire diversity was predicted by graft donor and pretransplant recipient Inverse Simpson Index values.

Regarding this clone: The target antigen is unknown.

Clones were sequenced by immunoSEQ multiplex PCR, and TCRdb holds only the in-frame ones, with some missing. Here the sample spans about 43,000 clones, nearly 97% being singletons. The origin of this receptor is a man aged 25 to 45 in good health. Some clones in this sample may be carry-over from other donors' samples. Sequenced material: peripheral blood mononuclear cells.

The CDR3 loop is CASGLSGGGQETQYF. The CDR3 DNA reads as TGTGCCAGCGGACTTAGCGGGGGTGGGCAAGAGACCCAGTACTTC. The chain employs TRBV6-1 and TRBJ2-5; the match to TRBD2 covers 9 bases. This CDR3 has 15 residues. In germline, CDR1 is MNHNS, CDR2 SASEGT. J was trimmed by 2 bases and V by 8 bases; bases with no gene match: 9.